What follows is one T cell receptor (beta chain) and its context. Its antigen is as yet unknown. The CDR3 covers 10 residues. Trimming shortened V by 7 bases and J by 3 bases, and 4 bases separated the two germline ends. The germline gives CDR1 MNHEY, CDR2 SMNVEV (reference sequence). This sample was included in a study of shared clonotypes between healthy human individuals. Once extracted for a subset, genomic DNA was divided evenly among several immunoSEQ plates. Here immunoSEQ multiplex PCR was the method, and the copy in TCRdb shows in-frame clones only, minus some. Of some 530,000 clones in the sample, over 70% were seen once. Study-level results: An anticipated effect of sequencing depth on clonotype sharing among donors was recognized.

Input material: PBMCs. The sequence came from a woman aged 40 to 49 in good health. Some clones in this sample may be carry-over from other donors' samples. This chain connects TRBV27 to TRBJ2-7, with unresolved D. In nucleotides, the CDR3 is TGTGCCAGCAAGCTCTACGAGCAGTACTTC. Encoded protein: CASKLYEQYF.